The 29 T cell receptor beta chains presented below share a single source sample, sequenced in a study of shared clonotypes between healthy human individuals. Clones were sequenced by immunoSEQ multiplex PCR, and TCRdb holds only the in-frame ones, with some missing. Of approximately 980,000 clones listed, less than 85% are singletons. The source material was memory CD4+ T cells sorted from blood. Subset here: CD45RA-negative fraction. These receptors were obtained from a young man in good health.

V and J are TRBV18 and TRBJ1-1; 7 nucleotides line up with TRBD1. Germline V lookup: CDR1 KGHSH, CDR2 LQKENI. This CDR3 is 14 amino acids long. V lost 6 bases and J lost 3; bases outside the gene matches: 7. The CDR3 nucleotides read TGTGCCAGCTCCGAGACAGGGCAGTACACTGAAGCTTTCTTT. It yields the protein CASSETGQYTEAFF.

The chain recombines TRBV30 with TRBJ2-6; TRBD1 agrees at 8 bases. The V and J ends lost 3 bases and 3 bases, in that order; junction bases with no gene match: 10. The CDR3 sequence is 17 residues long. Looked up from germline, CDR1 is GTSNPN and CDR2 is SVGIG (reference sequence). CDR3 DNA: TGTGCCTGGAGAAAGACAGGGGAGGTGGATGGGGCCAACGTCCTGACTTTC. Translating it yields CAWRKTGEVDGANVLTF.

This clone appeared many times. This chain links TRBV30 with TRBJ2-1, with 15 nucleotides matching TRBD2. This CDR3 comprises 16 residues. Germline assignment: CDR1 GTSNPN and CDR2 SVGIG (reference sequence). V was pared by 5 bases and J by 5 bases, with 7 bases of the junction left unmatched. Here the CDR3 reads CAWASGLAGGNNEQFF. Here the CDR3 DNA reads TGTGCCTGGGCCTCTGGACTAGCGGGAGGGAACAATGAGCAGTTCTTC.

V gene TRBV7-2 combines with J gene TRBJ1-6, with TRBD1 identical over 9 bases. The germline CDR1 and CDR2 sequences are SGHTA and FQGNSA. The CDR3 extends over 13 amino acids. V lost 4 bases to trimming and J lost 14 bases; unmatched junction nucleotides: 6. The CDR3 spells CASSSGTGMSLHF. CDR3 in DNA: TGTGCCAGCAGCTCAGGGACAGGGATGTCCCTCCACTTT.

DNA for the CDR3: TGCGCCAGCAGCCGGGGACAGGGATCGTCTGAAGCTTTCTTT. The encoded protein is CASSRGQGSSEAFF. This chain links TRBV5-1 with TRBJ1-1; 9 nucleotides match TRBD1. The CDR3 is 14 amino acids. With V trimmed by 4 bases and J by 6 bases, 7 bases remained unmatched. Germline lookup yields CDR1 SGHRS and CDR2 YFSETQ.

The chain couples TRBV19 to TRBJ2-3; 8 nucleotides line up with TRBD1. V shed 4 bases and J 0 bases; nucleotides not matched to a gene: 6. Per the germline V gene, CDR1 is LNHDA and CDR2 is SQIVND (reference sequence). This CDR3 comprises 16 residues. This chain's CDR3 is CASSKGTGSSTDTQYF. CDR3 in DNA: TGTGCCAGTAGTAAAGGGACAGGTAGTAGCACAGATACGCAGTATTTT.

The chain employs TRBV30 and TRBJ2-7; D is ambiguous. The CDR3 runs to 13 residues. CDR1 is GTSNPN and CDR2 is SVGIG in the germline V gene (reference sequence). Trimming took off 2 bases at V and 6 bases at J, with 14 bases between the two ends. The CDR3 loop is CAWSLSIPPEQYF. CDR3 sequence (DNA): TGTGCCTGGAGTCTGTCTATTCCCCCCGAGCAGTACTTC.

This clone was seen more than once but under ten times. The chain recombines TRBV10-2 with TRBJ2-1, with D perhaps matching TRBD1 or TRBD2 (5 bases each). The length of the CDR3 is 17 residues. Germline CDR1 is WSHSY and CDR2 is SAAADI. V gave up 0 bases and J gave up 7 bases, with 19 bases separating them. CDR3 in DNA: TGCGCCAGCAGTGAGTCAATCGGGACCTCACGGAGGAATGAGCAGTTCTTC. This encodes CASSESIGTSRRNEQFF.

The rearrangement uses TRBV2 and TRBJ2-3, with D possibly being TRBD1 (6 bases). V lost 8 bases, J lost 2 bases, and 17 bases lay in between. Germline V gene data show CDR1 as SNHLY and CDR2 as FYNNEI. The CDR3 consists of 15 residues. CDR3 DNA: TGTGCCAGCTCCGCTATGGACAGCTACACAGATACGCAGTATTTT. Its translation: CASSAMDSYTDTQYF.

The chain has TRBV30 and TRBJ2-4; 7 nucleotides align to TRBD1. Germline-derived CDR1 and CDR2 are GTSNPN and SVGIG (reference sequence). CDR3 length: 13 amino acids. V was pared by 2 bases and J by 4 bases, with 2 bases of the junction left unmatched. The DNA for the CDR3 is TGTGCCTGGAGTTTACAGGGGAAAAACATTCAGTACTTC. Residues: CAWSLQGKNIQYF.

The chain is built from TRBV18 and TRBJ2-1, with D perhaps matching TRBD1 (5 bases). The CDR3 loop spans 15 amino acids. With 1 base removed from V and 2 bases from J, the gap between germline ends came to 9 bases. From germline, CDR1 is KGHSH and CDR2 LQKENI. The chain's CDR3 is CASSPLGATYNEQFF. CDR3 in DNA: TGTGCCAGCTCACCACTAGGGGCCACCTACAATGAGCAGTTCTTC.

The J gene is TRBJ1-2, the V gene TRBV5-8; D perhaps matches TRBD1 (5 bases). The CDR3 runs 16 residues. V was clipped by 2 bases and J by 2 bases, with 16 bases between them. The V gene's germline CDR1 is SGHTS and CDR2 YDEGEE. CDR3 region: CASSFYDRGPNYGYTF. DNA of the CDR3: TGTGCCAGCAGCTTTTACGACAGAGGGCCGAACTATGGCTACACCTTC.

As concerns this clone: Within the sample, other DNA sequences also encode this same CDR3. The V call is TRBV6-1, the J call TRBJ1-2, with D uncertain. V lost 5 bases, J lost 2 bases, and 9 bases lay in between. This CDR3 is 13 amino acids long. The germline CDR1 and CDR2 sequences are MNHNS and SASEGT. The CDR3 protein is CASSRDLNYGYTF. In nucleotides, the CDR3 is TGTGCCAGCAGTCGAGATCTAAACTATGGCTACACCTTC.

The V and J genes are TRBV10-2 and TRBJ2-2; no clear D gene. Germline values: CDR1 WSHSY, CDR2 SAAADI. The CDR3 totals 13 residues. V lost 7 bases and J lost 6, with 12 bases in between. CDR3 in DNA: TGCGCCAGCAAGTTAGGGATGTCCGGGGAGCTGTTTTTT. The encoded protein is CASKLGMSGELFF.

The chain is built from TRBV6-5 and TRBJ2-5, with D tentatively TRBD2 (6 bases). V shed 2 bases and J shed 5 bases, with 15 bases lying between them. Germline V gene data show CDR1 as MNHEY and CDR2 as SVGAGI. There are 15 residues in the CDR3. The CDR3 is CASSYIGGSAETQYF. DNA of the CDR3: TGTGCCAGCAGTTACATCGGGGGAAGCGCGGAGACCCAGTACTTC.

The gene calls are TRBV5-1 and TRBJ1-6, with D unclear. The CDR3 sequence is 14 residues long. The germline V and J ends were trimmed by 2 bases and 4 bases, with 7 bases remaining between them. Germline assignment: CDR1 SGHRS and CDR2 YFSETQ. The CDR3 bases are TGCGCCAGCAGCTTAGAGGATTATAATTCACCCCTCCACTTT. Protein: CASSLEDYNSPLHF.

V and J are TRBV29-1 and TRBJ2-1; 11 nucleotides line up with TRBD2. V lost 8 bases to trimming and J lost 0 bases; unmatched junction nucleotides: 9. The CDR3 is 16 residues long. The germline V gene has CDR1 SQVTM and CDR2 ANQGSEA. The CDR3 sequence: CSTGLAGSSSYNEQFF. As DNA, the CDR3 is TGCAGCACAGGACTAGCGGGTTCGAGCTCCTACAATGAGCAGTTCTTC.

The chain is built from TRBV10-3 and TRBJ2-6; D gene ambiguous. This CDR3 is 15 amino acids long. Trimming shortened V by 3 bases and J by 2 bases, and 8 bases separated the two germline ends. Germline CDR1 is ENHRY and CDR2 is SYGVKD. The CDR3 spells CAISDGGAGANVLTF. CDR3 bases: TGTGCCATCAGTGACGGTGGAGCTGGGGCCAACGTCCTGACTTTC.

The chain links TRBV11-2 to TRBJ2-4, with a weak D call TRBD1 (5 bases). Trimming left V 7 bases short and J 0 bases short, with 7 bases between. The CDR3 has 13 amino acids. Germline lookup yields CDR1 SGHAT and CDR2 FQNNGV. The CDR3 spells CASMGLAKNIQYF. CDR3 in DNA: TGTGCCAGCATGGGGCTAGCCAAAAACATTCAGTACTTC.

This clone was seen just once. The chain combines TRBV4-1 with TRBJ2-2; 9 bases fit TRBD1. This CDR3 is 15 amino acids long. With 1 base clipped from V and 6 bases from J, the junction kept 3 bases outside the gene matches. Germline CDR1 is MGHRA and CDR2 is YSYEKL. This chain's CDR3 is CASSQVDRGAGELFF. As DNA, the CDR3 is TGCGCCAGCAGCCAAGTTGACAGGGGGGCCGGGGAGCTGTTTTTT.

The chain joins TRBV6-5 to TRBJ2-2; no clear D gene. With 7 bases removed from V and 2 bases from J, the gap between germline ends came to 11 bases. The CDR3 runs 14 residues. CDR1 and CDR2 from the germline V gene are MNHEY and SVGAGI. CDR3 DNA: TGTGCCAGCATGAGACGGACCAACACCGGGGAGCTGTTTTTT. This encodes CASMRRTNTGELFF.

Comments on this clone: Other DNA sequences of this sample code for an identical CDR3. This rearrangement joins TRBV10-3 to TRBJ2-3; D gene uncertain. V was shortened by 0 bases and J by 4 bases, with 2 bases between the two germline ends. There are 12 residues in the CDR3. The V gene's germline CDR1 is ENHRY and CDR2 SYGVKD. The CDR3 protein is CAISESADTQYF. CDR3 nucleotides: TGTGCCATCAGTGAGTCGGCAGATACGCAGTATTTT.

The chain couples TRBV28 to TRBJ1-4; 10 positions match TRBD1. The CDR3 consists of 18 residues. The ends lost 3 bases at V and 3 bases at J; junction bases unmatched: 10. Per the germline V gene, CDR1 is MDHEN and CDR2 is SYDVKM. The CDR3 nucleotides read TGTGCCAGCAGTTTGGGGGGGACAGGGGTTTCAGCTAATGAAAAACTGTTTTTT. This gives the protein CASSLGGTGVSANEKLFF. Looking up the rest from reference TRBV28 and TRBJ1-4 gives the full variable domain: DVKVTQSSRYLVKRTGEKVFLECVQDMDHENMFWYRQDPGLGLRLIYFSYDVKMKEKGDIPEGYSVSREKKERFSLILESASTNQTSMYLCASSLGGTGVSANEKLFFGSGTQLSVL.

A note on this clone: The same CDR3 can be traced to other DNA sequences in this sample. The chain recombines TRBV9 with TRBJ2-7; TRBD1 might be the D (6 bases). The length of the CDR3 is 14 residues. The germline V and J ends were trimmed by 3 bases and 0 bases, with 10 bases remaining between them. The germline gives CDR1 SGDLS, CDR2 YYNGEE. The CDR3 loop reads CASSATGSSYEQYF. CDR3 coding DNA: TGTGCCAGCAGCGCCACAGGGAGCTCCTACGAGCAGTACTTC.

This clone was counted a few times. The same CDR3 is also encoded by other DNA sequences in this sample. V and J are TRBV10-3 and TRBJ1-1, with D uncertain. This CDR3 has 13 residues. Germline V lookup: CDR1 ENHRY, CDR2 SYGVKD. V was trimmed by 2 bases and J by 1 base, leaving 5 bases between them. This CDR3 is CAISEGGNTEAFF. The DNA of the CDR3 is TGTGCCATCAGTGAGGGCGGGAACACTGAAGCTTTCTTT.

The chain uses TRBV5-1 and TRBJ2-2; TRBD1 agrees at 7 bases. With 4 bases clipped from V and 4 bases from J, the junction kept 7 bases outside the gene matches. The CDR3 runs to 15 residues. Germline CDR1 is SGHRS and CDR2 is YFSETQ. CDR3 region: CASSTGQVITGELFF. The CDR3 DNA follows: TGCGCCAGCAGCACCGGACAGGTTATCACCGGGGAGCTGTTTTTT. The variable domain in full, with the rest retrieved from reference TRBV5-1 and TRBJ2-2, is KAGVTQTPRYLIKTRGQQVTLSCSPISGHRSVSWYQQTPGQGLQFLFEYFSETQRNKGNFPGRFSGRQFSNSRSEMNVSTLELGDSALYLCASSTGQVITGELFFGEGSRLTVL.

The chain carries TRBV4-3 and TRBJ1-2, with no clear D. The V end lost 0 bases, the J end lost 8 bases, and 13 bases lay between the germline ends. This CDR3 region has 14 residues. The germline CDR1 and CDR2 sequences are LGHNA and YSLEER. The CDR3 coding sequence is TGCGCCAGCAGCCAAGATCGCAGCGGAGGCGGCTACACCTTC. Translated, it gives CASSQDRSGGGYTF.

The chain joins TRBV30 to TRBJ1-1; D gene uncertain. Trimming removed 3 bases from V and 8 bases from J, with 16 bases in between. Germline assignment: CDR1 GTSNPN and CDR2 SVGIG (reference sequence). This CDR3 has 13 residues. CDR3 nucleotide sequence: TGTGCCTGGAGCCATACTCACTTGCGGGAAGCTTTCTTT. As protein: CAWSHTHLREAFF. Supplemented by reference TRBV30 and TRBJ1-1, the full variable domain reads SQTIHQWPATLVQPVGSPLSLECTVEGTSNPNLYWYRQAAGRGLQLLFYSVGIGQISSEVPQNLSASRPQDRQFILSSKKLLLSDSGFYLCAWSHTHLREAFFGQGTRLTVV.

V gene TRBV6-6 combines with J gene TRBJ1-3, with TRBD1 matching over 7 bases. J gave up 4 bases and V 2 bases, and 5 bases lay outside the gene matches. There are 15 residues in the CDR3. Looked up from germline, CDR1 is MNHNY and CDR2 is SVGAGI (reference sequence). The CDR3 reads CASSYDREGGNTIYF. Here the CDR3 DNA reads TGTGCCAGCAGTTACGACAGGGAGGGAGGAAACACCATATATTTT.